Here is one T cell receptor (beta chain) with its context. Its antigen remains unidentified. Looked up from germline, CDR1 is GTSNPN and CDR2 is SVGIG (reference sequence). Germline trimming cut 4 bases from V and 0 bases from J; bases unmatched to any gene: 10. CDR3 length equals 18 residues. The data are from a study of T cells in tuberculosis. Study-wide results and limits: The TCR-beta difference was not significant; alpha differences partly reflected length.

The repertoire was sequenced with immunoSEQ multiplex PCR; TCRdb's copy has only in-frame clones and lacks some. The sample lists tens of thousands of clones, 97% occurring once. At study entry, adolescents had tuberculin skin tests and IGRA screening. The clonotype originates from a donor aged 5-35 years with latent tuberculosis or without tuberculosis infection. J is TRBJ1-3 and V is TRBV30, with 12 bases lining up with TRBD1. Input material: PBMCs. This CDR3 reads CAWTSGTGGAYSGNTIYF. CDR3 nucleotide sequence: TGTGCCTGGACCTCGGGGACAGGGGGCGCCTACTCTGGAAACACCATATATTTT.